A selection of T cell receptor beta chains follows, all from one sample in a study of T cell responses to AZD1222 COVID-19 vaccine. Profiling relied on immunoSEQ multiplex PCR, and the TCRdb table lists in-frame clones only, not all of them. The sample has over 120,000 clones, approximately 89% seen once. The specimen was peripheral blood, collected 28 days after the second AZD1222 dose. Receptors originate from an adult who received the AZD1222 COVID-19 vaccine. The CDR3 runs from the conserved cysteine through the conserved F or W. D genes are given only for firm matches. Part of the rows lack a size; the others show once, few, many or a class for expanded clones.

size | J | D | V | CDR3 | DNA
. | TRBJ2-2 | TRBD1 | TRBV7-6 | CASSPRDRDTGELFF | TGTGCCAGCAGCCCCCGTGACAGGGACACCGGGGAGCTGTTTTTT
. | TRBJ2-1 | TRBD2 | TRBV9 | CASGDRAGVSNEQFF | TGTGCCAGCGGAGATAGGGCGGGAGTTTCCAATGAGCAGTTCTTC
once | TRBJ1-6 | . | TRBV12-3/TRBV12-4 | CASSSGRSPLHF | TGTGCCAGCAGTTCAGGGCGTTCACCCCTCCACTTT
. | TRBJ2-1 | TRBD2 | TRBV24-1 | CATSDLRFAGGRDEQFF | TGTGCCACCAGTGATTTGCGATTCGCGGGAGGACGCGATGAGCAGTTCTTC
. | TRBJ2-1 | TRBD2 | TRBV9 | CASSRGVPNEQFF | TGTGCCAGCTCCCGGGGGGTGCCTAATGAGCAGTTCTTC
. | TRBJ1-1 | . | TRBV7-8 | CASSLARALLGNTEAFF | TGTGCCAGCAGCTTAGCGAGGGCCCTTCTAGGGAACACTGAAGCTTTCTTT
. | TRBJ1-2 | TRBD1 | TRBV7-2 | CASSPDYRGTNYGYTF | TGTGCCAGCAGCCCAGACTACAGGGGGACTAACTATGGCTACACCTTC
. | TRBJ1-2 | . | TRBV3-1/TRBV3-2 | CASSQELGKYGYTF | TGTGCCAGCAGCCAAGAACTGGGAAAGTATGGCTACACCTTC
. | TRBJ1-4 | . | TRBV2 | CASSEGDELNEKLFF | TGTGCCAGCAGTGAAGGGGACGAGCTTAATGAAAAACTGTTTTTT
. | TRBJ2-7 | . | TRBV6-2/TRBV6-3 | CASSYSPGTEHYEQYF | TGTGCCAGCAGTTACTCACCCGGGACGGAGCACTACGAGCAGTACTTC
. | TRBJ2-1 | TRBD2 | TRBV5-4 | CASSGGLAGYNEQFF | TGTGCCAGCAGCGGCGGACTAGCGGGATACAATGAGCAGTTCTTC
once | TRBJ1-2 | . | TRBV19 | CASTSMGTAYGYTF | TGTGCCAGTACTTCTATGGGGACGGCTTATGGCTACACCTTC
. | TRBJ2-7 | . | TRBV10-3 | CAISAGIVDEQYF | TGTGCCATCAGTGCAGGGATAGTCGACGAGCAGTACTTC
. | TRBJ1-2 | TRBD1 | TRBV28 | CASGQGLGGYTF | TGTGCCAGTGGACAGGGTTTGGGAGGCTACACCTTC
. | TRBJ1-1 | . | TRBV4-2 | CASSLNDRKAFF | TGTGCCAGCAGTCTCAATGACAGGAAGGCTTTCTTT
. | TRBJ1-4 | TRBD1 | TRBV5-1 | CASWSGQGLGEKLFF | TGCGCCAGCTGGTCGGGACAGGGATTGGGTGAAAAACTGTTTTTT
once | TRBJ1-2 | . | TRBV19 | CASSISGWKDYGYTF | TGTGCCAGTAGTATATCAGGATGGAAGGACTATGGCTACACCTTC
few | TRBJ2-2 | . | TRBV6-4 | CASSEDPGVGELFF | TGTGCCAGCAGTGAGGACCCGGGAGTGGGGGAGCTGTTTTTT
. | TRBJ1-3 | . | TRBV18 | CASSPDPMGNTIYF | TGTGCCAGCTCACCGGACCCTATGGGAAACACCATATATTTT
. | TRBJ2-3 | . | TRBV5-1 | CASSLAGSTDTQYF | TGCGCCAGCAGCTTGGCGGGATCCACAGATACGCAGTATTTT
. | TRBJ2-1 | TRBD2 | TRBV27 | CASSPRGLGAYNEQFF | TGTGCCAGCAGTCCTAGGGGACTAGGTGCCTACAATGAGCAGTTCTTC
many | TRBJ2-3 | . | TRBV5-6 | CASSRGTDTQYF | TGTGCCAGCAGTCGGGGGACAGATACGCAGTATTTT
. | TRBJ2-1 | TRBD2 | TRBV10-3 | CATIAGGRDEQFF | TGTGCCACCATAGCGGGAGGCAGGGATGAGCAGTTCTTC
. | TRBJ1-1 | . | TRBV27 | CASSSGGNTEAFF | TGTGCCAGCAGTTCCGGGGGGAACACTGAAGCTTTCTTT
. | TRBJ1-2 | TRBD1 | TRBV3-1/TRBV3-2 | CASSQWTGENYGYTF | TGTGCCAGCAGCCAGTGGACAGGGGAGAACTATGGCTACACCTTC
. | TRBJ1-5 | TRBD1 | TRBV2 | CASRPGTGSLGSNQPQHF | TGTGCCAGCAGGCCCGGGACAGGGAGTCTCGGGAGCAATCAGCCCCAGCATTTT
. | TRBJ1-5 | . | TRBV10-3 | CAISGDGINQPQHF | TGTGCCATCAGTGGGGACGGGATCAATCAGCCCCAGCATTTT
. | TRBJ2-1 | TRBD2 | TRBV7-2 | CASSFVRGSGNEQFF | TGTGCCAGCAGCTTCGTGCGGGGGTCTGGCAATGAGCAGTTCTTC
. | TRBJ2-2 | . | TRBV7-3 | CASSPAVGDTGELFF | TGTGCCAGCAGCCCGGCGGTGGGGGACACCGGGGAGCTGTTTTTT
. | TRBJ1-1 | . | TRBV30 | CAWRNTEAFF | TGTGCCTGGAGGAACACTGAAGCTTTCTTT
. | TRBJ2-2 | TRBD2 | TRBV3-1/TRBV3-2 | CASSLGFLAGGGTGELFF | TGTGCCAGCAGCCTGGGGTTCCTAGCGGGAGGAGGCACCGGGGAGCTGTTTTTT
. | TRBJ1-4 | . | TRBV12-3/TRBV12-4 | CASSLATNEKLFF | TGTGCCAGCAGCCTTGCAACTAATGAAAAACTGTTTTTT
. | TRBJ1-1 | . | TRBV2 | CASRARDSTTEAFF | TGTGCCAGCAGGGCCAGGGATTCGACCACTGAAGCTTTCTTT
once | TRBJ1-5 | . | TRBV15 | CATQQSRAQPQHF | TGTGCCACCCAGCAAAGCCGGGCTCAGCCCCAGCATTTT
. | TRBJ2-7 | . | TRBV6-5 | CASSSLNSYEQYF | TGTGCCAGCAGTTCACTGAATTCCTACGAGCAGTACTTC
. | TRBJ2-5 | . | TRBV7-2 | CASSLGYQETQYF | TGTGCCAGCAGCTTAGGGTACCAAGAGACCCAGTACTTC
. | TRBJ2-1 | . | TRBV3-1/TRBV3-2 | CASSQRTYNEQFF | TGTGCCAGCAGCCAAAGGACCTACAATGAGCAGTTCTTC
. | TRBJ2-3 | TRBD2 | TRBV24-1 | CATASSGSTDTQYF | TGTGCCACAGCTTCTAGCGGCTCAACAGATACGCAGTATTTT
. | TRBJ2-3 | . | TRBV18 | CASSPPRKGFVGATDTQYF | TGTGCCAGCTCACCACCTCGGAAGGGGTTTGTGGGAGCAACAGATACGCAGTATTTT
. | TRBJ1-2 | . | TRBV4-1 | CASSQDSNNRVYGYTF | TGCGCCAGCAGCCAAGATAGTAACAACAGGGTCTATGGCTACACCTTC
. | TRBJ2-7 | TRBD1 | TRBV2 | CASNRGQGGYEQYF | TGTGCCAGCAATCGGGGACAGGGGGGGTACGAGCAGTACTTC
. | TRBJ2-1 | . | TRBV14 | CASSIQYSSYNEQFF | TGTGCCAGCAGCATTCAATACAGCTCCTACAATGAGCAGTTCTTC
. | TRBJ2-2 | . | TRBV28 | CASAATPISTGELFF | TGTGCCAGCGCGGCTACCCCTATATCCACCGGGGAGCTGTTTTTT
. | TRBJ1-5 | . | TRBV27 | CASSLSQDSNQPQHF | TGTGCCAGCAGTTTAAGTCAGGATAGCAATCAGCCCCAGCATTTT
. | TRBJ1-1 | . | TRBV6-6 | CASNDGRNTEAFF | TGTGCCAGCAATGACGGACGGAACACTGAAGCTTTCTTT
. | TRBJ2-7 | . | TRBV2 | CASSEQGSEQYF | TGTGCCAGCAGTGAACAGGGGTCCGAGCAGTACTTC
few | TRBJ2-1 | TRBD1 | TRBV2 | CASSDRLQGRLSYNEQFF | TGTGCCAGCAGTGACCGACTACAGGGGCGTCTCTCCTACAATGAGCAGTTCTTC
. | TRBJ2-2 | TRBD2 | TRBV3-1/TRBV3-2 | CASSQSGTTGGELFF | TGTGCCAGCAGCCAAAGCGGGACCACGGGCGGGGAGCTGTTTTTT
. | TRBJ1-2 | . | TRBV19 | CASSTLSGGDYGYTF | TGTGCCAGTAGTACGCTTTCTGGAGGGGACTATGGCTACACCTTC
. | TRBJ1-1 | TRBD1 | TRBV5-1 | CASSLNAGTGPSTEAFF | TGCGCCAGCAGCTTGAATGCCGGGACAGGGCCGTCCACTGAAGCTTTCTTT
. | TRBJ1-6 | . | TRBV7-2 | CASSLRPLVGGADNSPLHF | TGTGCCAGCAGCTTACGCCCCCTAGTCGGGGGCGCCGATAATTCACCCCTCCACTTT
. | TRBJ2-7 | TRBD2 | TRBV2 | CASRVAGAYEQYF | TGTGCCAGCAGAGTCGCGGGGGCCTACGAGCAGTACTTC
few | TRBJ2-7 | . | TRBV6-2/TRBV6-3 | CASSYELPGPQSQYF | TGTGCCAGCAGTTACGAACTCCCGGGACCCCAGTCGCAGTACTTC
. | TRBJ2-3 | TRBD2 | TRBV10-3 | CAISGGTDTQYF | TGTGCCATCAGCGGGGGGACAGATACGCAGTATTTT
. | TRBJ1-4 | . | TRBV30 | CAWSPGRGEVSEKLFF | TGTGCCTGGAGTCCAGGCCGGGGGGAAGTGAGCGAAAAACTGTTTTTT
few | TRBJ2-5 | TRBD2 | TRBV7-8 | CASSGAGETQYF | TGTGCCAGCAGCGGAGCGGGGGAGACCCAGTACTTC
. | TRBJ2-5 | TRBD2 | TRBV28 | CASRLSGSQETQYF | TGTGCCAGCAGACTTAGCGGGAGCCAAGAGACCCAGTACTTC